Below, one T cell receptor beta chain is given with its context. V was clipped by 2 bases and J by 5 bases, with 19 bases between them. This CDR3 is built from 17 residues. CDR1 SGHVS and CDR2 FQNEAQ come from the germline V gene. Clones were read by immunoSEQ multiplex PCR, and TCRdb kept only the in-frame ones, dropping some. The repertoire holds 150,000 to 200,000 clones, 87% seen once, with 3% to 4.5% in the top ten. This sample is part of a study of blood T cell repertoires in COVID-19. V gene TRBV7-8 combines with J gene TRBJ2-1; maybe TRBD1 (5 bases). The sample taken for sequencing was peripheral blood. This sequence originates from a man younger than 35 with active or convalescent COVID-19. Written as DNA, the CDR3 is TGTGCCAGCAGCTTATTCGCTCGACAGCTAGGGGACAATGAGCAGTTCTTC. It specifies CASSLFARQLGDNEQFF.